Listed below are T cell receptor beta chains from one sample, sequenced in a study of blood T cell repertoires in COVID-19. Assay: immunoSEQ multiplex PCR; the TCRdb copy retains only in-frame clones and omits some. The table has approximately 270,000 clones, nearly 90% seen once. Specimen: peripheral blood. These receptors originate from a man aged 18 to 29 with active or convalescent COVID-19. The CDR3 runs from the conserved cysteine through the conserved F or W. The D gene is left open where the match is weak. Size values are once, few and many counts, or a class for expanded clones, and some rows have none.

d_gene	abundance	v_gene	j_gene	CDR3nt	CDR3aa
.	.	TRBV5-8	TRBJ1-4	TGTGCCAGCACCCCCCGTCGAGCTAATGAAAAACTGTTTTTT	CASTPRRANEKLFF
TRBD2	.	TRBV11-2	TRBJ2-3	TGTGCCAGCAGCTCCCAGCGGGAGAAGTTACGTAATACGCAGTATTTT	CASSSQREKLRNTQYF
TRBD2	once	TRBV5-4	TRBJ2-3	TGTGCCAGCAGCTTGGAGCGGGGGCGCACAGATACGCAGTATTTT	CASSLERGRTDTQYF
TRBD1	.	TRBV11-1	TRBJ1-2	TGTGCCAGCAGCTCGGCCCTTGGACAGGGTAACTATGGCTACACCTTC	CASSSALGQGNYGYTF
TRBD1	.	TRBV6-5	TRBJ1-2	TGTGCCAGCAGTTACGACAGGGGGGTTTTTGGCTACACCTTC	CASSYDRGVFGYTF
.	.	TRBV27	TRBJ1-6	TGTGCCACGAGAGACACCGGCGCTTCACCCCTCCACTTT	CATRDTGASPLHF
.	.	TRBV6-5	TRBJ2-7	TGTGCCAGCACGAGCCTAGAATCCTACGAGCAGTACTTC	CASTSLESYEQYF
TRBD1	.	TRBV18	TRBJ2-2	TGTGCCAGCTCACCACTCGGACAGGGGGACACCGGGGAGCTGTTTTTT	CASSPLGQGDTGELFF
TRBD1	.	TRBV11-2	TRBJ1-4	TGTGCCAGCAGCTCCCCCCGACAGGGGGATGAAAAACTGTTTTTT	CASSSPRQGDEKLFF
.	once	TRBV15	TRBJ2-5	TGTGCCACCAGCAGAGATCAAGGAGTATCCGAGACCCAGTACTTC	CATSRDQGVSETQYF